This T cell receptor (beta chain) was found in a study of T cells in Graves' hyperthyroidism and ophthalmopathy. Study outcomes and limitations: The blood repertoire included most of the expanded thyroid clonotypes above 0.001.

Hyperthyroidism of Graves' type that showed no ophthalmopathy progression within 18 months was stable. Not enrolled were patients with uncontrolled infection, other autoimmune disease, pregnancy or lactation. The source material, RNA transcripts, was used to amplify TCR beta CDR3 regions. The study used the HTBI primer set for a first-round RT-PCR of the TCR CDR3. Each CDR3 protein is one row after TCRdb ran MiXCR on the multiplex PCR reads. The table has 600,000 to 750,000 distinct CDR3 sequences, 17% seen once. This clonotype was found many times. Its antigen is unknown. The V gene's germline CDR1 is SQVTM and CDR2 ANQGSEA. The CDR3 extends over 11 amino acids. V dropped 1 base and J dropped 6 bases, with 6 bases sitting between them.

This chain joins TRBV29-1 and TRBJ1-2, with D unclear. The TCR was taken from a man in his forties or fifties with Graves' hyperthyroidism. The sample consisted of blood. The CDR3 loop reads CSVEGGDGYTF. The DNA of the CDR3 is TGCAGCGTTGAAGGCGGGGATGGCTACACCTTC.